A selection of T cell receptor beta chains follows, all from one sample in a study of response to subunit inactivated influenza vaccine. TCRdb reprocessed the RT-PCR reads with MiXCR, giving one entry per CDR3 protein. The table shows roughly 520,000 distinct CDR3 sequences, with about 25% occurring only once. The specimen was CD4+ T cells sorted from PBMCs, collected roughly 5 days after vaccination. These receptors were collected from a man in his fifties who received an inactivated influenza vaccine. Each CDR3 is given with its conserved first and last residue. Fields, in order: D gene, clone size, V gene, J gene, CDR3 DNA, CDR3 protein. D genes are given only for firm matches. Some rows have no size entry. The others give once, few or many, or a class for an expanded clone.

>TRBD2|few|TRBV20-1|TRBJ2-1
TGCAGTGCGCTACTAGCGGGGTTGGTCAATGAGCAGTTCTTC
CSALLAGLVNEQFF
>-|-|TRBV4-3|TRBJ2-1
TGCGCCAGCAGCAGACCTACCGGGACTCCAGTCTTC
CASSRPTGTPVF
>-|once|TRBV29-1|TRBJ1-4
TGCAGCGCGCGAACTCCCACGGGGGAAAAACTGTTTTTT
CSARTPTGEKLFF
>TRBD1|few|TRBV9|TRBJ1-4
TGTGCCAGCAGCGCTACAGGGGGTATGGGTAAACTGTTTTTT
CASSATGGMGKLFF
>TRBD1|-|TRBV7-2|TRBJ2-3
TGTGCCAGCAGCTCCCGGCCCACGGACAGGATAACGCAGTATTTT
CASSSRPTDRITQYF
>TRBD2|-|TRBV20-1|TRBJ2-4
TGCAGTGCTCGACGACTAGCGGGGGGGCCCTCTGCCAAAAACATTCAGTACTTC
CSARRLAGGPSAKNIQYF
>-|few|TRBV29-1|TRBJ2-5
TGCAGCGTTGAAGAGATGGGGATAGAGACCCAGTACTTC
CSVEEMGIETQYF
>-|few|TRBV12-3/TRBV12-4|TRBJ2-6
TGTGCCAGCAGTCACCTAGCGTTTGGGGCCAACGTCCTGACTTTC
CASSHLAFGANVLTF
>TRBD1|few|TRBV12-3/TRBV12-4|TRBJ1-2
TGTGCCAGCAGCCGACAGGGAACTGGATTTGGCTACACCTTC
CASSRQGTGFGYTF
>-|-|TRBV4-1|TRBJ2-7
TGCGCCAGCAGCCAAGTCATCCTCCTCCGTATGGGGAGCGAGCAGTACTTC
CASSQVILLRMGSEQYF
>TRBD2|-|TRBV4-2|TRBJ2-3
TGTGCCAGCAGCCAAGACACCGGGACTAGGGGCACAGATACGCAGTATTTT
CASSQDTGTRGTDTQYF
>TRBD1|many|TRBV4-3|TRBJ2-7
TGCGCCAGCAGCCAAGACCTACAGGGGGTAGGGATGTACGAGCAGTACTTC
CASSQDLQGVGMYEQYF
>-|few|TRBV11-2|TRBJ2-1
TGTGCCAGCAGCTTTCTAGCGACTACTCCCTACAATGAGCAGTTCTTC
CASSFLATTPYNEQFF
>TRBD1|-|TRBV6-2/TRBV6-3|TRBJ1-1
TGTGCCAGCAGAGCGACAGGGGCCCTTGAAGCTTTCTTT
CASRATGALEAFF
>-|-|TRBV5-5|TRBJ2-1
TGTGCCAGCAGCTTAGTAACGGAGCAGTTCTTC
CASSLVTEQFF
>TRBD1|few|TRBV28|TRBJ2-1
TGTGCCAGCAGTCTCCGGGACAGATACAATGAGCAGTTCTTC
CASSLRDRYNEQFF
>TRBD1|-|TRBV7-2|TRBJ2-7
TGTGCCAGCAGCTTAATAACAGGGGTAGCCTACGAGCAGTACTTC
CASSLITGVAYEQYF
>TRBD1|-|TRBV13|TRBJ1-4
TGTGCCAGCAGCTTTTCCGGGACAGGGTACGAAAAACTGTTTTTT
CASSFSGTGYEKLFF
>TRBD2|few|TRBV7-2|TRBJ2-2
TGTGCCAGCAGGACTAGCGGCGGGAACACCGGGGAGCTGTTTTTT
CASRTSGGNTGELFF
>-|-|TRBV15|TRBJ2-2
TGTGCCACCAGCACGTCCAGGGAATCCGGGGAGCTGTTTTTT
CATSTSRESGELFF
>-|-|TRBV6-2/TRBV6-3|TRBJ1-5
TGTGCCAGCAGTTACTCTGGACAGCCCCAGCATTTT
CASSYSGQPQHF
>-|few|TRBV6-2/TRBV6-3|TRBJ2-1
TGTGCCAGCAGTTACTCCCCAATTGGGGACCTTTCGTACAATGAGCAGTTCTTC
CASSYSPIGDLSYNEQFF
>-|few|TRBV7-2|TRBJ1-6
TGTGCCAGCAGCTTAGCTAAAGGTGGGAGATCCCTCCACTTT
CASSLAKGGRSLHF
>-|few|TRBV15|TRBJ1-1
TGTGCCACCAGCCGCAGACCTTTAAACCAGAACACTGAAGCTTTCTTT
CATSRRPLNQNTEAFF
>-|-|TRBV7-3|TRBJ1-2
TGTGCCAGCAGCGCGGACGGAGCCGGGGGGGGCTACACCTTC
CASSADGAGGGYTF
>-|-|TRBV27|TRBJ2-1
TGTGCCAGCAGTTTAGTTCCGGGGGTAAGGTCCTCAAACAATGAGCAGTTCTTC
CASSLVPGVRSSNNEQFF
>-|-|TRBV6-2/TRBV6-3|TRBJ1-5
TGTGCCAGCAGTTACTCGGGTAACCCAACTAGCAATCAGCCCCAGCATTTT
CASSYSGNPTSNQPQHF
>-|-|TRBV3-1|TRBJ2-6
TGTGCCAGCAGCCTCCGTGGGTCTGCACTCTCTGGGGCCAACGTCCTGACTTTC
CASSLRGSALSGANVLTF
>-|-|TRBV29-1|TRBJ2-3
TGCAGCGTTAAGGGGTCCGATACGCAGTATTTT
CSVKGSDTQYF
>-|-|TRBV7-9|TRBJ1-6
TGTGCCAGCAGCTCCGGGACATTCACACCCCTCCACTTT
CASSSGTFTPLHF
>-|-|TRBV20-1|TRBJ1-4
TGCAGTGCTAAAGGGAGAGGGGCCAAAACTAATGAAAAACTGTTTTTT
CSAKGRGAKTNEKLFF
>-|few|TRBV7-9|TRBJ2-5
TGTGCCAGCAGCCTTAGGGCAGGGGCTGGAGAGACCCAGTACTTC
CASSLRAGAGETQYF
>-|-|TRBV20-1|TRBJ2-5
TGCAGTGCTAGAATGACCAGGGTACAGTACCAAGAGACCCAGTACTTC
CSARMTRVQYQETQYF
>TRBD1|-|TRBV7-2|TRBJ2-7
TGTGCCAGCAGCCCACCTAGGGGACAGGGGCCCTACGAGCAGTACTTC
CASSPPRGQGPYEQYF
>TRBD2|-|TRBV27|TRBJ2-1
TGTGCCAGCAGTTACCCTAGCGGGGGGGCCCGTGGAGAGCAGTTCTTC
CASSYPSGGARGEQFF
>-|few|TRBV4-3|TRBJ2-7
TGCGCCAGCAGCCGCGGGACAACCCTAGTCGTCGAGCAGTACTTC
CASSRGTTLVVEQYF
>-|-|TRBV11-2|TRBJ1-4
TGTGCCAGCAGCTCACAAGGCAAACTGTTTTTT
CASSSQGKLFF
>TRBD2|-|TRBV7-2|TRBJ2-3
TGTGCCAGCAGCTTAGGGCGGGCTAGCGGGGAGGCAGATACGCAGTATTTT
CASSLGRASGEADTQYF
>TRBD2|-|TRBV29-1|TRBJ2-3
TGCAGCGTTATAAAGTCTAGCGGGAGGGCAACAGATACGCAGTATTTT
CSVIKSSGRATDTQYF
>-|many|TRBV7-2|TRBJ2-3
TGTGCCAGCAGTTTGCGGGGCGCAGATACGCAGTATTTT
CASSLRGADTQYF
>TRBD1|few|TRBV5-6|TRBJ2-4
TGTGCCAGCAGCTCGACAGGGATCGGCAAAAACATTCAGTACTTC
CASSSTGIGKNIQYF
>TRBD1|many|TRBV11-2|TRBJ1-1
TGTGCCAGCAGCTTAGAACCAGGGGGCGGCACTGAAGCTTTCTTT
CASSLEPGGGTEAFF
>TRBD2|many|TRBV5-1|TRBJ2-5
TGCGCCAGCAGCGACGGGCTAGCGGGAGTGGAGACCCAGTACTTC
CASSDGLAGVETQYF
>TRBD2|few|TRBV20-1|TRBJ2-2
TGCAGTGCTGGGGGGGGGAAAGGGACCGGGGAGCTGTTTTTT
CSAGGGKGTGELFF
>-|medium-sized|TRBV7-2|TRBJ2-5
TGTGCCAGCAGCTTACAGGTCCAAGAGACCCAGTACTTC
CASSLQVQETQYF
>-|-|TRBV7-7|TRBJ1-6
TGTGCCAGCAGCTTAGCGCTAGGACAGAGAAATTCACCCCTCCACTTT
CASSLALGQRNSPLHF
>TRBD2|-|TRBV10-3|TRBJ2-7
TGTGCCATCAGCTTAGCGGGAAACGAGCAGTACTTC
CAISLAGNEQYF
>-|-|TRBV7-2|TRBJ1-3
TGTGCCAGCAGCCTAGAGCCCTCTGGAAACACCATATATTTT
CASSLEPSGNTIYF
>-|-|TRBV20-1|TRBJ2-5
TGCAGTGCTAGAGATCGGCCGGGGGTAGGAGAGACCCAGTACTTC
CSARDRPGVGETQYF
>-|few|TRBV5-6|TRBJ2-2
TGTGCCAGCAGCTTGGGTGCCTTCGGGGAGCTGTTTTTT
CASSLGAFGELFF
>-|-|TRBV6-5|TRBJ2-3
TGTGCCAGCAGTTACCCCGGTACGGGTACGCAGTATTTT
CASSYPGTGTQYF
>TRBD1|-|TRBV6-1|TRBJ2-1
TGTGCCAGCACCGTGGGACAGGGGTACAATGAGCAGTTCTTC
CASTVGQGYNEQFF
>-|few|TRBV7-2|TRBJ1-6
TGTGCCAGCAGCTTAGCCCCGGGGAATTCACCCCTCCACTTT
CASSLAPGNSPLHF
>TRBD1|-|TRBV5-1|TRBJ1-6
TGCGCCAGCAGCCCCCTAGCCGGGACAGCAAATTCACCCCTCCACTTT
CASSPLAGTANSPLHF
>-|-|TRBV5-1|TRBJ2-1
TGCGCCAGCAGCTTGGGTGGGGGCCATTCCTACAATGAGCAGTTCTTC
CASSLGGGHSYNEQFF